Listed here is a single T cell receptor beta chain. Its target is unknown. Primers included in the PCR were 60 Vbeta and 13 Jbeta primers. TCRdb's copy holds only in-frame clones and misses some; the assay was immunoSEQ multiplex PCR. The sample shows about 130,000 clones, around 80% of them seen only once. The entry originates in a study of cytomegalovirus exposure and HLA in healthy donors. Across the whole study: T cells numbering about 180 million yielded fewer than 140 million unique TCR beta sequences in an earlier analysis. The study's findings and limits: In a later analysis, HLA-C alleles had the fewest associated TCRs, DRB1 alleles the most. Presence/absence analyses treated sequencing depth as roughly uniform across donors. Because they were indistinguishable, some V segments, including TRBV6-2 and TRBV6-3, were excluded.

This CDR3 contains 15 residues. The junction had 6 bases not matched to a gene; V was cut back by 5 bases and J by 2 bases. Germline V CDR1 and CDR2: SEHNR, FQNEAQ (reference sequence). The receptor was derived from an older woman in good health and CMV-seropositive. This chain joins TRBV7-9 and TRBJ1-2; 9 nucleotides match TRBD1. Sequenced input: PBMCs. The CDR3 DNA is TGTGCCAGCAGCGGAGGGACAGGGCAAAACTATGGCTACACCTTC. It specifies CASSGGTGQNYGYTF.